These 29 T cell receptor beta chains were sequenced from one sample in a study of blood T cell repertoires in COVID-19. TCRdb's copy holds only in-frame clones and misses some; the assay was immunoSEQ multiplex PCR. The data show about 180,000 clones, about 80% seen once. The source material was peripheral blood. These receptors were collected from a human donor in a cohort sampled during active COVID-19.

The chain recombines TRBV28 with TRBJ1-2, with D uncertain. The CDR3 spans 13 residues. Looked up from germline, CDR1 is MDHEN and CDR2 is SYDVKM. The V end was cut by 4 bases, the J end by 1 base, with 7 bases between. CDR3 in amino acids: CASSYGDNYGYTF. The CDR3 DNA reads as TGTGCCAGCAGTTATGGAGATAACTATGGCTACACCTTC.

The V call is TRBV21-1, the J call TRBJ2-7; the table's D gene call, TRBD1, was not cross checked with the DNA. TRBV21-1 is assigned pseudogene status. The CDR3 has 14 amino acids. CDR3 nucleotide sequence: TGTGCCAGCAGCGCCGGGACAGCGGCCTACGAGCAGTACTTC. Translated: CASSAGTAAYEQYF.

The J gene is TRBJ1-4, the V gene TRBV7-9; 8 bases are shared with TRBD1. CDR1 and CDR2 (germline): SEHNR, FQNEAQ (reference sequence). The CDR3 loop spans 15 amino acids. V dropped 5 bases and J dropped 5; count of bases not matched to a gene: 7. CDR3 amino acids: CASSERTGRNEKLFF. The CDR3 DNA reads as TGTGCCAGCAGCGAAAGGACAGGGCGCAATGAAAAACTGTTTTTT. The full variable domain, with the rest looked up from reference TRBV7-9 and TRBJ1-4, is DTGVSQNPRHKITKRGQNVTFRCDPISEHNRLYWYRQTLGQGPEFLTYFQNEAQLEKSRLLSDRFSAERPKGSFSTLEIQRTEQGDSAMYLCASSERTGRNEKLFFGSGTQLSVL.

The chain employs TRBV24-1 and TRBJ2-1, with 9 positions matching TRBD1. Trimming took 1 base from V and 0 from J; bases not matched to a gene: 21. This CDR3 comprises 23 residues. Germline CDR1 is KGHDR and CDR2 is SFDVKD. The DNA of the CDR3 is TGTGCCACCAGTGATTTATACTCCTGGCCCCGGGACAGGGTCTCCCCCTCCTACAATGAGCAGTTCTTC. Its translation is CATSDLYSWPRDRVSPSYNEQFF.

The chain uses TRBV4-2 and TRBJ1-5, with D unclear. Germline V gene lookup returns CDR1 LGHNA and CDR2 YNFKEQ. Between the trimmed V and J ends, which lost 0 bases and 0 bases, there was a span of 9 bases. This CDR3 is 16 amino acids long. CDR3 sequence: CASSQDLQVSNQPQHF. Written as DNA, the CDR3 is TGTGCCAGCAGCCAAGATCTCCAGGTTAGCAATCAGCCCCAGCATTTT.

The CDR3 region is CASSLGHRVQYSGANVLTF. DNA of the CDR3: TGTGCCAGCAGCTTGGGCCACAGAGTTCAATACTCTGGGGCCAACGTCCTGACTTTC. The J gene is TRBJ2-6, the V gene TRBV5-6; no clear D. CDR1 is SGHDT, CDR2 YYEEEE, per germline. Trimming shortened V by 0 bases and J by 0 bases, and 16 bases separated the two germline ends. CDR3 size: 19 residues.

Comments on this clone: The same CDR3 also results from other DNA sequences found in this sample. J is TRBJ2-5 and V is TRBV18, with D perhaps matching TRBD2 (5 bases). The CDR3 loop spans 13 amino acids. The germline gives CDR1 KGHSH, CDR2 LQKENI. V was trimmed by 3 bases and J by 1 base, leaving 6 bases between them. CDR3 residues: CASSPGSQETQYF. Written as DNA, the CDR3 is TGTGCCAGCTCACCGGGGAGCCAAGAGACCCAGTACTTC.

This clone was recorded only once. This sequence joins TRBV6-5 and TRBJ2-7; weak D call: TRBD2 (5 bases). Trimming stripped 5 bases from V and 2 bases from J, with 13 bases between. The CDR3 is 14 residues long. The germline V gene encodes CDR1 MNHEY and CDR2 SVGAGI. CDR3 in amino acids: CASSMDFLTYEQYF. The CDR3 bases are TGTGCCAGCAGTATGGACTTTCTAACCTACGAGCAGTACTTC.

This chain uses TRBV9 with TRBJ2-3; 9 bases are a match to TRBD1. With V trimmed by 4 bases and J by 6 bases, 6 bases remained unmatched. The CDR3 runs to 14 residues. In germline, CDR1 is SGDLS, CDR2 YYNGEE. CDR3 nucleotides: TGTGCCAGCAGCCCGAGGACAGGGGACGATACGCAGTATTTT. Residues: CASSPRTGDDTQYF.

A few counts support this clone. The V call is TRBV15, the J call TRBJ2-5; 13 nucleotides align to TRBD2. V lost 0 bases, J lost 7 bases, and 2 bases stayed unmatched. This CDR3 spans 15 amino acids. Germline values: CDR1 LNHNV, CDR2 YYDKDF (reference sequence). CDR3 loop: CATSRDRLAGGTQYF. CDR3 coding DNA: TGTGCCACCAGCAGAGATCGACTAGCGGGAGGGACCCAGTACTTC.

V gene TRBV5-6 combines with J gene TRBJ1-1; D call uncertain. V lost 7 bases and J lost 7, with 11 bases in between. The germline V gene has CDR1 SGHDT and CDR2 YYEEEE. The CDR3 contains 11 residues. This CDR3 reads CASGTTNEAFF. In DNA, the CDR3 is TGTGCCAGCGGAACGACAAATGAAGCTTTCTTT.

The chain employs TRBV5-1 and TRBJ2-3; D is unclear. V gave up 0 bases and J gave up 6 bases, with 5 bases separating them. Germline V gives CDR1 SGHRS, CDR2 YFSETQ. The CDR3 totals 12 residues. The chain's CDR3 is CASSLVLDTQYF. The CDR3 nucleotides are TGCGCCAGCAGCTTGGTCCTTGATACGCAGTATTTT.

The chain joins TRBV25-1 to TRBJ1-2; no definite D call. V was cut by 3 bases and J by 8 bases, with 7 bases left in between. From germline, CDR1 is MGHDK and CDR2 SYGVNS. This CDR3 has 11 amino acids. CDR3 residues: CASSETNGYTF. CDR3 coding DNA: TGTGCCAGCAGTGAGACTAACGGCTACACCTTC.

The chain recombines TRBV2 with TRBJ1-5; D not resolved. V gave up 5 bases and J gave up 2 bases, with 13 bases separating them. The germline V gene encodes CDR1 SNHLY and CDR2 FYNNEI. The CDR3 spans 15 residues. The CDR3 region has the DNA TGTGCCAGCAGTAACTCCCTGCAAGGCAATCAGCCCCAGCATTTT. Its translation: CASSNSLQGNQPQHF.

The genes are TRBV5-5 and TRBJ1-5; D gene unclear. Trimming left V 0 bases short and J 6 bases short, with 10 bases between. Germline V gene sequence: CDR1 SGHKS, CDR2 YYEKEE (reference sequence). This CDR3 has 14 amino acids. CDR3 amino acids: CASSLGMGSQPQHF. In nucleotides, the CDR3 is TGTGCCAGCAGCTTGGGAATGGGCAGTCAGCCCCAGCATTTT.

This chain's CDR3 is CASSRQMSNSGNTIYF. CDR3 nucleotides: TGTGCCAGCAGCCGACAAATGAGCAATTCTGGAAACACCATATATTTT. The chain links TRBV11-2 to TRBJ1-3; D is unresolved. This CDR3 region has 16 residues. CDR1 and CDR2 (germline): SGHAT, FQNNGV. V was clipped by 5 bases and J by 1 base, with 15 bases between them. Supplemented by reference TRBV11-2 and TRBJ1-3, the full variable domain reads EAGVAQSPRYKIIEKRQSVAFWCNPISGHATLYWYQQILGQGPKLLIQFQNNGVVDDSQLPKDRFSAERLKGVDSTLKIQPAKLEDSAVYLCASSRQMSNSGNTIYFGEGSWLTVV.

The genes are TRBV28 and TRBJ1-5; unclear D gene. This CDR3 comprises 14 residues. V gave up 2 bases and J gave up 5 bases, with 10 bases separating them. Germline CDR1 is MDHEN and CDR2 is SYDVKM. The DNA of the CDR3 is TGTGCCAGCAGTTTAATGACTCCCGATCAGCCCCAGCATTTT. This encodes CASSLMTPDQPQHF.

In its sample, this clone was seen a few times. The chain recombines TRBV19 with TRBJ1-2; 8 bases align to TRBD1. This CDR3 is 13 amino acids long. The germline CDR1 and CDR2 sequences are LNHDA and SQIVND (reference sequence). The V gene end was trimmed by 6 bases and the J gene end by 6 bases; junction bases not matched to a gene: 6. CDR3 DNA: TGTGCCAGTAGCACGGACAGGGTAGATGGCTACACCTTC. Encoded protein: CASSTDRVDGYTF.

This clone was observed many times. The chain has TRBV6-2 or TRBV6-3 and TRBJ1-1, with D uncertain. Trimming took 10 bases from V and 1 from J, leaving 10 bases between them. The V gene's germline CDR1 is MNHEY and CDR2 SVGEGT. This CDR3 spans 12 amino acids. In DNA, the CDR3 is TGTGCCACCAGCGAGGGGAACACTGAAGCTTTCTTT. This gives the protein CATSEGNTEAFF.

This clone came up a few times. This chain joins TRBV28 and TRBJ2-1; 12 bases agree with TRBD2. J gave up 7 bases and V 7 bases, and 11 bases lay outside the gene matches. Germline V gene lookup returns CDR1 MDHEN and CDR2 SYDVKM. The CDR3 covers 16 residues. The CDR3 DNA reads TGTGCCAGCACTAGCGGGAGGGCCCAGTCGAGGAATGAGCAGTTCTTC. This gives the protein CASTSGRAQSRNEQFF.

This clone was detected a few times. J is TRBJ2-7 and V is TRBV7-9; tentatively, D is TRBD1 (5 bases). CDR1 is SEHNR and CDR2 is FQNEAQ in the germline V gene (reference sequence). CDR3 length: 15 amino acids. The ends were cut back, 2 bases at V and 0 bases at J, with 11 bases in the middle. DNA of the CDR3: TGTGCCAGCAGCTTACAGGGCGTTAGCTCCTACGAGCAGTACTTC. It translates to CASSLQGVSSYEQYF.

This clone was seen a few times. The J gene is TRBJ1-2, the V gene TRBV18; D not resolved. V shed 1 base and J shed 0 bases, with 6 bases lying between them. The CDR3 covers 14 residues. Germline-derived CDR1 and CDR2 are KGHSH and LQKENI. Here the CDR3 reads CASSPQSTNYGYTF. CDR3 DNA: TGTGCCAGCTCACCACAGAGTACTAACTATGGCTACACCTTC.

This chain uses TRBV13 with TRBJ2-7, with 7 nucleotides matching TRBD1. Germline values: CDR1 PRHDT, CDR2 FYEKMQ (reference sequence). This CDR3 is 13 amino acids long. V trimming: 2 bases; J trimming: 6 bases; junction bases outside the gene matches: 4. CDR3 DNA sequence: TGTGCCAGCAGCTTAAGACAGGGCGCCGAGCAGTACTTC. The encoded protein is CASSLRQGAEQYF. Variable domain in full (rest from reference TRBV13 and TRBJ2-7): AAGVIQSPRHLIKEKRETATLKCYPIPRHDTVYWYQQGPGQDPQFLISFYEKMQSDKGSIPDRFSAQQFSDYHSELNMSSLELGDSALYFCASSLRQGAEQYFGPGTRLTVT.

The gene calls are TRBV27 and TRBJ1-2; 9 bases line up with TRBD1. V shed 5 bases and J 2 bases; nucleotides not matched to a gene: 3. CDR3 length: 14 residues. From germline, CDR1 is MNHEY and CDR2 SMNVEV (reference sequence). The chain's CDR3 is CASSPGTGNYGYTF. The CDR3 DNA reads as TGTGCCAGCAGTCCGGGGACAGGGAACTATGGCTACACCTTC.

The rearrangement links TRBV5-6 to TRBJ2-3; TRBD1 matches 9 bases. In germline, CDR1 is SGHDT, CDR2 YYEEEE. The CDR3 is made up of 18 amino acids. After removal of 4 bases from V and 0 bases from J, the junction contained 12 bases not matched to a gene. This CDR3 is CASSPGQGVRTSTDTQYF. In DNA form, the CDR3 reads TGTGCCAGCAGCCCGGGACAGGGAGTGCGAACTAGCACAGATACGCAGTATTTT.

This clone was found a few times. J is TRBJ1-5 and V is TRBV19; a weak D match, TRBD1 (6 bases). CDR3 size: 17 residues. The V gene's germline CDR1 is LNHDA and CDR2 SQIVND (reference sequence). Trimming took off 3 bases at V and 2 bases at J, with 17 bases between the two ends. For the CDR3, the DNA is TGTGCCAGTAGTATCCCCGAGTGGACAGTAGGCAATCAGCCCCAGCATTTT. Its translation: CASSIPEWTVGNQPQHF.

This clone was seen a handful of times. The sample carries other DNA sequences with the same CDR3. V gene TRBV7-8 combines with J gene TRBJ2-7; no definite D call. CDR1 SGHVS and CDR2 FQNEAQ come from the germline V gene. This CDR3 region has 11 residues. Trimming pared 4 bases from V and 2 bases from J, leaving 3 bases between. The CDR3 DNA is TGTGCCAGCAGCTCCACCTACGAGCAGTACTTC. Protein: CASSSTYEQYF.

The chain links TRBV21-1 to TRBJ2-2; the tabulated D call, TRBD2, remains unverified against the DNA. TRBV21-1 is reported as a pseudogene. The CDR3 loop spans 15 amino acids. The CDR3 protein is CASSKGFLNTGELFF. In DNA, the CDR3 is TGTGCCAGCAGCAAAGGTTTTCTGAACACCGGGGAGCTGTTTTTT.

The chain combines TRBV18 with TRBJ2-4; D not resolved. The V end lost 3 bases, the J end lost 0 bases, and 3 bases lay between the germline ends. The CDR3 loop spans 13 amino acids. CDR1 is KGHSH, CDR2 LQKENI, per germline. This CDR3 is CASSPLAKNIQYF. The CDR3 nucleotides are TGTGCCAGCTCACCCCTAGCCAAAAACATTCAGTACTTC.